A single T cell receptor (beta chain) is shown here with its context. Original methodology: Amplifying reference gene primers gave estimates of nucleated cell counts. Libraries were prepared by immunoSEQ multiplex PCR; TCRdb keeps only in-frame clonotypes and omits some of them. That table furnishes V, J and clone size, whereas the DNA furnished D and trimming. The table records approximately 150,000 clones, approximately 90% of them present only once. The sample comes from a study of blood T cell repertoires in COVID-19. As for the study in general: Italy, Spain and the United States were the sources of the convalescent and acute COVID-19 samples. From T cells, B-cell-depleted T cells, or PBMCs came the material, which was cDNA or gDNA.

The sample comprised peripheral blood. The TCR sequence derives from a human donor in a cohort sampled during active COVID-19.

CDR3 region: CAWEAGSYNEQFF. The DNA of the CDR3 is TGTGCCTGGGAAGCGGGATCCTACAATGAGCAGTTCTTC. V gene TRBV30 combines with J gene TRBJ2-1; 7 positions agree with TRBD2. CDR1 and CDR2 from the germline V gene are GTSNPN and SVGIG (reference sequence). Trimming at V came to 5 bases and at J to 1 base, leaving 2 bases not matched to a gene. The CDR3 loop spans 13 amino acids.